One and the same sample provided the 8 T cell receptor beta chains below, sequenced in a study of T-cell memory formation after mild COVID-19. TCRdb fed the 5' RACE reads into MiXCR, producing one record per CDR3 protein. The table lists approximately 170,000 distinct CDR3 sequences, roughly 13% of them singletons. Sequencing input: PBMCs or a T cell subset sorted from them (not recorded which). All receptors derive from a man aged 18 to 29 who had mild COVID-19 (a few samples of this study predate the infection). Cell type and time point are not known.

This clonotype was counted a few times. The chain is built from TRBV11-3 and TRBJ2-2, with 7 bases that match TRBD1. CDR1 SGHNT and CDR2 YENEEA come from the germline V gene. The CDR3 length is 19 residues. V gave up 5 bases and J gave up 6 bases; unmatched junction bases: 21. The DNA for the CDR3 is TGTGCCAGCAGCCTGGGACAGCGGCACGGGAATAATTATGCCGGGGAGCTGTTTTTT. Translation gives CASSLGQRHGNNYAGELFF.

This clonotype was seen repeatedly, ten times or more. The chain recombines TRBV2 with TRBJ2-7, with D perhaps matching TRBD1 or TRBD2 (6 bases each). Germline lookup yields CDR1 SNHLY and CDR2 FYNNEI. The V and J ends lost 8 bases and 0 bases respectively, with 11 bases between them. There are 13 residues in the CDR3. Here the CDR3 DNA reads TGTGCCAGCGGCGGGACATTCTCCTACGAGCAGTACTTC. This translates into CASGGTFSYEQYF.

The rearrangement joins TRBV6-5 to TRBJ1-6, with a tentative D call TRBD1 (6 bases). The V gene lost 6 bases and the J gene lost 7 bases, with 13 bases spanning the gap. Germline assignment: CDR1 MNHEY and CDR2 SVGAGI. The CDR3 has 14 amino acids. CDR3 region: CASSRTQGNSPLHF. The CDR3, as DNA: TGTGCCAGCAGCCGTACACAGGGAAATTCACCCCTCCACTTT.

This clonotype was recorded a few times. This chain joins TRBV18 and TRBJ1-1; weak D call: TRBD1 (6 bases). In germline, CDR1 is KGHSH, CDR2 LQKENI. CDR3 length equals 16 residues. V lost 1 base to trimming and J lost 6 bases, with 18 bases between them. The DNA for the CDR3 is TGTGCCAGCTCACCACGTTCAAACAGGGTGGGCGCTGAAGCTTTCTTT. Translation gives CASSPRSNRVGAEAFF.

Only a few counts were recorded for this clonotype. The rearrangement links TRBV7-2 to TRBJ1-5; the D is unclear. Trimming removed 5 bases at V and 7 bases at J, with 12 bases between. This CDR3 comprises 13 residues. The germline V gene encodes CDR1 SGHTA and CDR2 FQGNSA. CDR3 protein: CASSTGYQQPQHF. CDR3 DNA: TGTGCCAGCAGCACGGGGTATCAGCAGCCCCAGCATTTT.

V and J are TRBV5-1 and TRBJ2-3; 8 bases match TRBD1. Germline assignment: CDR1 SGHRS and CDR2 YFSETQ. There are 16 residues in the CDR3. V gave up 3 bases and J gave up 2 bases; unmatched junction bases: 8. The CDR3 DNA sequence: TGCGCCAGCAGCTCGGGATGGACAGGGCCCACAGATACGCAGTATTTT. Amino acid sequence: CASSSGWTGPTDTQYF. The variable domain in full, completed from reference TRBV5-1 and TRBJ2-3, reads KAGVTQTPRYLIKTRGQQVTLSCSPISGHRSVSWYQQTPGQGLQFLFEYFSETQRNKGNFPGRFSGRQFSNSRSEMNVSTLELGDSALYLCASSSGWTGPTDTQYFGPGTRLTVL.

This clonotype was detected a few times. The genes are TRBV28 and TRBJ2-7; D might be TRBD1 or TRBD2, each matching 5 bases. Trimming shortened V by 10 bases and J by 2 bases, and 18 bases separated the two germline ends. The CDR3 consists of 14 residues. Germline V CDR1 and CDR2: MDHEN, SYDVKM. CDR3 amino acids: CATVGGFSPYEQYV. Written as DNA, the CDR3 is TGTGCCACCGTTGGGGGTTTCTCCCCCTACGAGCAGTACGTC.

This clonotype came up a few times. The chain links TRBV12-3 or TRBV12-4 to TRBJ1-1; TRBD1 might be the D (5 bases). Trimming removed 2 bases at V and 10 bases at J, with 14 bases between. This CDR3 region has 13 residues. The CDR3 loop is CASSLTTVWGAFF. DNA of the CDR3: TGTGCCAGCAGTTTAACGACAGTGTGGGGAGCTTTCTTT.